This T cell receptor beta chain was retrieved from a study of blood T cell repertoires in COVID-19 (dated by TCRdb to the early 2020s). For context, the study as a whole: The collaborator samples originated in the United States, Italy and Spain and spanned the acute and convalescent phases of COVID-19. The prospective study material was composed of cDNA or gDNA derived from T cells, B-cell-depleted T cells, or PBMCs. Subjects who had been exposed to COVID-19, were actively infected with it, or had recovered from it provided the deeply sampled blood TCRbeta repertoires that made up the dataset. A freely available public database, intended as a resource for researchers studying the immune response to SARS-CoV-2, is where the repertoires were released. The samples were drawn from the first 160 participants of the ongoing ImmuneRACE study and from 950 to 1,500 subjects provided by 6 global collaborators. Nearly every sample came with metadata listing a de-identified subject ID, COVID-19 status, age in years and sex. Where HLA class I and class II types were available, the types were taken from metadata supplied by the sample provider, not from assay-based typing. Study-wide conclusions, independent of this receptor: The quantity of clinical and demographic metadata differed by source and by participant and was supplied without curation.

CDR1 and CDR2 (MDHEN, SYDVKM) derive from the germline V gene. Trimming costs V 5 bases and J 0 bases, and their ends lie 17 bases apart. From its cysteine to its phenylalanine, the CDR3 spans 17 amino acids. Left in the record is the CDR3 DNA by itself, 51 bases read in frame from the first base. The immunoSEQ Assay, a bias-controlled multiplex PCR, was used to amplify TCRbeta CDR3 regions from genomic DNA. In the source study's methods: The number of nucleated cells in each sample was estimated from the amplification of reference gene primers within the assay. To quantify the absolute abundance of each unique TCRbeta CDR3 rearrangement, sequence reads were collapsed and filtered. For each sample, productive Simpson clonality was calculated by taking the square root of Simpson's diversity index across productive rearrangements. TCRdb obtained this table from immuneACCESS and retained in-frame rearrangements with V and J assigned. These tables miss some clones; where compared with another copy, unresolved V genes account for less than half of the shortfall, and the remainder is unexplained. V and J calls and clone size are given by that table; D and trimming were obtained from the DNA. The table for this sample lists some 150,000 clones; about nine tenths of them were counted only once. The ten largest clones represent approximately 0.77% of the sample.

Remarks on this clone: Its specific antigen is unknown. There are no base qualities to consult, and no much larger clone falls within one base.

Enrolling through a virtual design, the prospective study's participants ranged in age from roughly 18 to 95 years and lived across roughly 23 United States geographic areas. Cohort assignment in the prospective study relied on participant-reported clinical history from a screening survey and a study questionnaire. ImmuneRACE Cohort 3 recovered participants were defined by two consecutive negative NP/OP PCR tests, healthcare professional clearance, or symptom resolution. In the prospective study, mobile phlebotomists collected whole blood, serum and a nasopharyngeal or oropharyngeal swab from each participant. Prospective study participants could optionally give additional blood draws and questionnaires over an approximately two-month period. Before DNA extraction, prospective study blood samples were shipped either frozen or at room temperature.

Material: PBMCs or T cells enriched from blood (not recorded which). This clonotype originated in a young woman who had recovered from COVID-19. The chain is encoded by TRBV28 joined to TRBJ2-1, with a tentative D gene TRBD2 over 6 matching bases. This receptor has the CDR3 CASSPLRGLGSYNEQFF. The nucleotide sequence is TGTGCCAGCAGTCCCCTGCGGGGACTCGGCTCCTACAATGAGCAGTTCTTC.